The rows below give T cell receptor beta chains drawn from one sample of a study of T and B cells in COVID-19 patients. Using its own MiXCR run on the multiplex PCR reads, TCRdb lists one record per CDR3 protein. The sample has thousands of distinct CDR3 sequences; roughly a quarter are singletons. Sequenced sample: blood. The receptors shown here come from a human donor with active COVID-19. CDR3s include the opening cysteine and the closing phenylalanine or tryptophan. Each record gives: D gene, clone size, J gene, V gene, CDR3 protein, CDR3 DNA. The D gene is left open where the match is weak. Not every row has a clone size; where given, it reads once, few, many or a size class.

TRBD2 | - | TRBJ2-7 | TRBV20-1 | CSARDTLGTSGSSYEQYF | TGCAGTGCTAGAGATACGCTCGGGACTAGCGGGAGCTCCTACGAGCAGTACTTC
- | few | TRBJ1-5 | TRBV12-3/TRBV12-4 | CASSPTREVGNQPQHF | TGTGCCAGCAGTCCAACCCGGGAAGTGGGCAATCAGCCCCAGCATTTT
- | few | TRBJ1-1 | TRBV6-5 | CASSYSGGAPEAFF | TGTGCCAGCAGTTACTCAGGAGGGGCCCCAGAGGCTTTCTTT
- | medium-sized | TRBJ2-1 | TRBV12-3/TRBV12-4 | CASSLRQSIYNEQFF | TGTGCCAGCAGTTTACGACAGAGTATCTACAATGAGCAGTTCTTC
- | many | TRBJ1-3 | TRBV15 | CATSRDRTSSGNTIYF | TGTGCCACCAGCAGAGACCGGACATCCTCTGGAAACACCATATATTTT
TRBD1 | few | TRBJ1-1 | TRBV7-9 | CASSRPGTGVNTEAFF | TGTGCCAGCAGCCGTCCCGGGACAGGGGTGAACACTGAAGCTTTCTTT
- | many | TRBJ2-7 | TRBV27 | CASSLVGSVGPMYEQYF | TGTGCCAGCAGTTTAGTTGGTTCGGTCGGACCCATGTACGAGCAGTACTTC
TRBD1 | few | TRBJ2-2 | TRBV5-1 | CASDPGQGAAGELFF | TGCGCCAGCGATCCGGGACAGGGGGCCGCCGGGGAGCTGTTTTTT
TRBD1 | many | TRBJ1-1 | TRBV6-6 | CASSSPGQGVSAEAFF | TGTGCCAGCAGTTCCCCGGGACAGGGGGTTAGCGCTGAAGCTTTCTTT
TRBD1 | large | TRBJ1-5 | TRBV29-1 | CSVKNGQGNQPQHF | TGCAGCGTTAAGAACGGACAGGGCAATCAGCCCCAGCATTTT
TRBD2 | - | TRBJ2-2 | TRBV27 | CASSLRTSGSGELFF | TGTGCCAGCAGTCTCCGGACTAGCGGATCCGGGGAGCTGTTTTTT
- | few | TRBJ2-4 | TRBV27 | CASRPSPILGYTAKNIQYF | TGTGCCAGCAGACCCAGCCCCATTCTGGGGTATACAGCCAAAAACATTCAGTACTTC
- | - | TRBJ2-7 | TRBV7-9 | CASSSRSSYEQYF | TGTGCCAGCAGCTCACGAAGCTCCTACGAGCAGTACTTC
TRBD1 | - | TRBJ1-4 | TRBV5-1 | CASSGRTGGDEKLFF | TGCGCCAGCAGCGGCCGGACAGGGGGCGATGAAAAACTGTTTTTT
TRBD1 | medium-sized | TRBJ2-7 | TRBV6-5 | CASSYRDSNSYEQYF | TGTGCCAGCAGTTACAGGGACAGTAACTCCTACGAGCAGTACTTC
- | few | TRBJ1-1 | TRBV19 | CATQDRVEAFF | TGTGCCACCCAGGACAGAGTCGAAGCTTTCTTT
- | few | TRBJ1-2 | TRBV6-2/TRBV6-3 | CASSYGDRDNTF | TGTGCCAGCAGTTACGGAGACCGAGATAACACCTTC